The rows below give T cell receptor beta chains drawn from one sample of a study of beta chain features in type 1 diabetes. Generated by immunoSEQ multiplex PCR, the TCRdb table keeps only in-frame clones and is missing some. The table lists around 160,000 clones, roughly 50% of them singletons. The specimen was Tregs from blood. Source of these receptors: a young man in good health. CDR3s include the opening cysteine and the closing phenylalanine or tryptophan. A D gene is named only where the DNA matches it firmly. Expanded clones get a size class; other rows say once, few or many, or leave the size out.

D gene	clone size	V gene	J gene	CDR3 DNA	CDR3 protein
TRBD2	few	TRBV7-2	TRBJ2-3	TGTGCCAGCAGCCGGACTAGCGGAGGGCATACGCAGTATTTT	CASSRTSGGHTQYF
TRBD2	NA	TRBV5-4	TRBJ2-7	TGTGCCAGCAGCTTTCTAGCGGACTCCTACGAGCAGTACTTC	CASSFLADSYEQYF
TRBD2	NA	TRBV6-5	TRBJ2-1	TGTGCCAGCAAAGGGACTAGCGGGGGGATAAATGAGCAGTTCTTC	CASKGTSGGINEQFF
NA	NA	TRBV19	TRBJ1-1	TGTGCCAGTAGCAGGAACACTGAAGCTTTCTTT	CASSRNTEAFF
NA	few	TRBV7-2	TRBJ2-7	TGTGCCAGCAGCGGAGGGCCAGGAGGAGAGCAGTACTTC	CASSGGPGGEQYF
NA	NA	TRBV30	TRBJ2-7	TGTGCCTGGAACATTAAAGGGACATCAGGCGAGCAGTACTTC	CAWNIKGTSGEQYF
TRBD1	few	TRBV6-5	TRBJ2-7	TGTGCCAGCAGTTACTCTTTGGGACAGGGGTTCGAGCAGTACTTC	CASSYSLGQGFEQYF
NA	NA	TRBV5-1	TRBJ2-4	TGCGCCAGCAGCTTGGAGGGAGTAGGAATTCAGTACTTC	CASSLEGVGIQYF
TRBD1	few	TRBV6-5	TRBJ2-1	TGTGCCAGCAGTTACTTTCGGGACAGGCGCAATGAGCAGTTCTTC	CASSYFRDRRNEQFF
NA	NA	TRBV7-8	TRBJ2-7	TGTGCCAGCAGACGACCCGGCGCCAGGGGTGTGACCTACGAGCAGTACTTC	CASRRPGARGVTYEQYF
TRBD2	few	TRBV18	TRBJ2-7	TGTGCCAGCTCACTAACTCGGCTGGGACTAGTCTACGAGCAGTACTTC	CASSLTRLGLVYEQYF
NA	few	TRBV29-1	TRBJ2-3	TGCAGCGTTGGAAGGGGAACCACAGATACGCAGTATTTT	CSVGRGTTDTQYF
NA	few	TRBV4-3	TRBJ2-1	TGCGCCAGCAGCCATCCACACAGGGTGGTCTACAATGAGCAGTTCTTC	CASSHPHRVVYNEQFF
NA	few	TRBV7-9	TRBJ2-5	TGTGCCAGCAGCACGGGACTTAAGGAGACCCAGTACTTC	CASSTGLKETQYF
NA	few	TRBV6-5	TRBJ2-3	TGTGCCAGCAGTTCGGCCGGCTTAGCGACAGATACGCAGTATTTT	CASSSAGLATDTQYF
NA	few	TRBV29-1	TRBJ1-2	TGCAGCGTTGTCCCAGGGTCGCTCTCTGGCTACACCTTC	CSVVPGSLSGYTF
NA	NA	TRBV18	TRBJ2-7	TGTGCCAGCTCACGCAGACCGGGACACTACTCCTACGAGCAGTACTTC	CASSRRPGHYSYEQYF
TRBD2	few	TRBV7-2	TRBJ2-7	TGTGCCAGCAGCTTAGGGTCTAGCGGGGGGGCGTACGAGCAGTACTTC	CASSLGSSGGAYEQYF
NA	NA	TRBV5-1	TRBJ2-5	TGCGCCAGCAGCTCCTCGAGTCTTGGAGAGACCCAGTACTTC	CASSSSSLGETQYF
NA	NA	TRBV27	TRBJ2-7	TGTGCCAGCAGTTTGAAGGAGACCTCCTACGAGCAGTACTTC	CASSLKETSYEQYF
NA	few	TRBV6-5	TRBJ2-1	TGTGCCAGCAGCGGGTACTACAATGAGCAGTTCTTC	CASSGYYNEQFF
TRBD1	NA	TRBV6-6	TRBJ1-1	TGTGCCAGCAGTAACCTACAGGGGATGAACACTGAAGCTTTCTTT	CASSNLQGMNTEAFF
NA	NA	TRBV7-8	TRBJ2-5	TGTGCCAGCAGCTTTTGGAACAACGAATGGCGGGAGACCCAGTACTTC	CASSFWNNEWRETQYF
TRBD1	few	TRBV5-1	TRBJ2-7	TGCGCCAGCAGCTTGGGGGGACAGGGGGCCTACGAGCAGTACTTC	CASSLGGQGAYEQYF
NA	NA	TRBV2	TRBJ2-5	TGTGCCAGCAGTGAGTTAGCGTACCAAGAGACCCAGTACTTC	CASSELAYQETQYF
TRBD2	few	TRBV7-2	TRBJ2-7	TGTGCCAGCAGCTTAGACGGGGGGGCCTCCTACGAGCAGTACTTC	CASSLDGGASYEQYF
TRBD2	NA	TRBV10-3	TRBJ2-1	TGTGCCATCACTCGGACTAGCGGGAGGCCTCGCTCCTACAATGAGCAGTTCTTC	CAITRTSGRPRSYNEQFF
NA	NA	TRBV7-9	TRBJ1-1	TGTGCCAGCAGCTTACCCTACAGGGAAGCTGAAGCTTTCTTT	CASSLPYREAEAFF
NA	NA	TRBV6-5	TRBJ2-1	TGTGCCAGCAGTCCCCTGATGTTGAGGTCAGAGCAGTTCTTC	CASSPLMLRSEQFF
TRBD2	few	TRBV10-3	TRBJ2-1	TGTGCCATCAGTGATAGTGTGGGCGGGAGGGCCTGGGAGCAGTTCTTC	CAISDSVGGRAWEQFF
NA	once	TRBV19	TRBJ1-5	TGTGCCAGCAGAAGGGCAGGGATAACGGATCAGCCCCAGCATTTT	CASRRAGITDQPQHF
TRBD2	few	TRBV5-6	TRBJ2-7	TGTGCCAGCAGCGATCTAGCGGTCTACGAGCAGTACTTC	CASSDLAVYEQYF
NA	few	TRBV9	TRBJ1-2	TGTGCCAGCAGCCGATCACCAATAGGGGTCAGCTATGGCTACACCTTC	CASSRSPIGVSYGYTF
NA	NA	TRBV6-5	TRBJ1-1	TGTGCCAGCACCCTAAAAGGTACAGCGAACACTGAAGCTTTCTTT	CASTLKGTANTEAFF
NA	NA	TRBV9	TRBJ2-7	TGTGCCAGCAGCACAACTACCTCCGGCTACGAGCAGTACTTC	CASSTTTSGYEQYF
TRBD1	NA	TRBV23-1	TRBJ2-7	TGCGCCAGCAGCCCGGACAGGGGGCCGCCTACTGCCTCCTACGAGCAGTACTTC	CASSPDRGPPTASYEQYF
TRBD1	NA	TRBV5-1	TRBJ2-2	TGCGCCAGCAGCTTGGGGACAGGGGGCGTCTACACCGGGGAGCTGTTTTTT	CASSLGTGGVYTGELFF
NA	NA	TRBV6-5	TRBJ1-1	TGTGCCAGCAGTTACTCGAACGAACACGGGATCCGATTT	CASSYSNEHGIRF
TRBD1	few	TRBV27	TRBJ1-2	TGTGCCAGCAGTTTTAGGAGACAGGGCGATGGCTACACCTTC	CASSFRRQGDGYTF
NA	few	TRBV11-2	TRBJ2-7	TGTGCCAGCAGCTTTTCCCAGGGAACAGGCGAGCAGTACTTC	CASSFSQGTGEQYF
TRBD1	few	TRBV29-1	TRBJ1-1	TGCAGCGTTAGTTGGGACAGAATTAACACTGAAGCTTTCTTT	CSVSWDRINTEAFF
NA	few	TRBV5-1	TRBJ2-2	TGCGCCAGCAGCTCACACCGTACCGGGGAGCTGTTTTTT	CASSSHRTGELFF
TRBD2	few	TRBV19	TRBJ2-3	TGTGCCAGTAGTATCCCGGGACTAGCGGCGCGAGATACGCAGTATTTT	CASSIPGLAARDTQYF
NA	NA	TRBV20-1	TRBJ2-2	TGCAGTGTGCCGGGAGACGGGGAGCTGTTTTTT	CSVPGDGELFF
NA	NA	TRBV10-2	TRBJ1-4	TGCGCCAGCAACGCCCGGGGGGCGGGGAATGAAAAACTGTTTTTT	CASNARGAGNEKLFF
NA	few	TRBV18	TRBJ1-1	TGTGCCAGCTCACCACAGGGGTCGAGCACTGAAGCTTTCTTT	CASSPQGSSTEAFF
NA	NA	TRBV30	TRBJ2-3	TGTGCCTGGATGGATTGGGGGGGCCTCGATACGCAGTATTTT	CAWMDWGGLDTQYF
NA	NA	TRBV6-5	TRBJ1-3	TGTGCCAGCACTTCCCACAGGGCTACTGGAAACACCATATATTTT	CASTSHRATGNTIYF
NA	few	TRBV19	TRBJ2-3	TGTGCCAGTAGTATGGAGTACCACTCAGATACGCAGTATTTT	CASSMEYHSDTQYF
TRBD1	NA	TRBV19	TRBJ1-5	TGTGCCAGTAGTGCCGGACAGGGCTTTCAGCCCCAGCATTTT	CASSAGQGFQPQHF
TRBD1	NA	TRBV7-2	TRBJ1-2	TGTGCCAGCACAAAACAGGGGGCCTATGGCTACACCTTC	CASTKQGAYGYTF